This TCR beta chain is drawn from a study of T-cell memory formation after mild COVID-19. Study overall: TCR clusters showed largely donor specificity.

TCRdb reanalysed the 5' RACE reads using MiXCR and keeps one entry per CDR3 protein. The sample shows approximately 400,000 distinct CDR3 sequences, 18% of them seen only once. In germline, CDR1 is MNHEY, CDR2 SVGEGT. V was pared by 2 bases and J by 5 bases, with 6 bases between. The CDR3 is 12 amino acids. Details on this clonotype: Antigen: not known.

Study-wide results and caveats: Among contracting clones, CD4+ were mainly CM/EM and CD8+ enriched in EMRA. Memory cells collected pre-infection included some clones that later responded, suggesting cross-reactive memory joined. From day 15 to 85, contracting clones were balanced between CD4 and CD8, whereas later expanders leaned toward CD4+.

The sequenced sample consisted of PBMCs or a T cell subset sorted from them (not recorded which). The gene calls are TRBV6-2 or TRBV6-3 and TRBJ1-1, with D uncertain. The source is a man between 18 and 29 years old who had mild COVID-19 (a few samples of this study predate the infection). Cell type and time point are not known. CDR3 nucleotides: TGTGCCAGCAGTTACCGGCCTACTGAAGCTTTCTTT. The encoded protein is CASSYRPTEAFF.